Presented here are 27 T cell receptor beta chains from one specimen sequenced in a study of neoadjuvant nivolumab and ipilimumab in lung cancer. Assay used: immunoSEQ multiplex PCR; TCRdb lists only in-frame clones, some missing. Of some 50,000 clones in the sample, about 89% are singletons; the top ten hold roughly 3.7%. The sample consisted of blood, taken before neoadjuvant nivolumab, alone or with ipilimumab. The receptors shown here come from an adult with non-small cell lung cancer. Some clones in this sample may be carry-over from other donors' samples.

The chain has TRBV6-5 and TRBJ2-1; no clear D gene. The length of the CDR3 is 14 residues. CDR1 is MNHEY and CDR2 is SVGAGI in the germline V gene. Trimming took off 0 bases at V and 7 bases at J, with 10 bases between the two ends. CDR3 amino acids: CASSYSIFRNEQFF. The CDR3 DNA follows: TGTGCCAGCAGTTACTCGATTTTTAGAAATGAGCAGTTCTTC.

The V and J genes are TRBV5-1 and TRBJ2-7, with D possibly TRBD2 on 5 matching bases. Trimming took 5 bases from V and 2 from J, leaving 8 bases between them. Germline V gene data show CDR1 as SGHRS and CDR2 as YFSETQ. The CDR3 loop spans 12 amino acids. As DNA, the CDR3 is TGCGCCAGCAGGGACTCCGCCTACGAGCAGTACTTC. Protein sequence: CASRDSAYEQYF. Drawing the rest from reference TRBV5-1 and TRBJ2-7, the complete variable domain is KAGVTQTPRYLIKTRGQQVTLSCSPISGHRSVSWYQQTPGQGLQFLFEYFSETQRNKGNFPGRFSGRQFSNSRSEMNVSTLELGDSALYLCASRDSAYEQYFGPGTRLTVT.

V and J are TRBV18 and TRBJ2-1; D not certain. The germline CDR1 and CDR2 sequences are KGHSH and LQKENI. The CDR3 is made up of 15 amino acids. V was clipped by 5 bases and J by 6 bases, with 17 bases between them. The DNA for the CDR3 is TGTGCCAGCTCATCTCAGTCCCAAACTCTCAATGAGCAGTTCTTC. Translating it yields CASSSQSQTLNEQFF. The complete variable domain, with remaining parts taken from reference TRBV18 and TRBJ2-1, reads NAGVMQNPRHLVRRRGQEARLRCSPMKGHSHVYWYRQLPEEGLKFMVYLQKENIIDESGMPKERFSAEFPKEGPSILRIQQVVRGDSAAYFCASSSQSQTLNEQFFGPGTRLTVL.

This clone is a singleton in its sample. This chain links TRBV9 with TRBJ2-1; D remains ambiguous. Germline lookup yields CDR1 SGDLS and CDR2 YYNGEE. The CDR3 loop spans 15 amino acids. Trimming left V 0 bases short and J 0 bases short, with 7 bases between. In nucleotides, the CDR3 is TGTGCCAGCAGCGTAGACCGCAGCTCCTACAATGAGCAGTTCTTC. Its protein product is CASSVDRSSYNEQFF.

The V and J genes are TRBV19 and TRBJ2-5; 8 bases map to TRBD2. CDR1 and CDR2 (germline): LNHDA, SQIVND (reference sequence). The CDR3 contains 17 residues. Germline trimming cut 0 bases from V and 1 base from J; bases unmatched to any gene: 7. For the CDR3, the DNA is TGTGCCAGTAGTATAGAGGGGGGCGGGAGGCCCCAAGAGACCCAGTACTTC. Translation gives CASSIEGGGRPQETQYF.

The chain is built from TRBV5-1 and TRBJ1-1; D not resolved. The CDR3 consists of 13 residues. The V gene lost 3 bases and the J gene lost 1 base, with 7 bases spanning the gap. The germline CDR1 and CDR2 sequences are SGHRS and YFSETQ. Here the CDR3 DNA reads TGCGCCAGCAGCTCCGTGGAGAACACTGAAGCTTTCTTT. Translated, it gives CASSSVENTEAFF. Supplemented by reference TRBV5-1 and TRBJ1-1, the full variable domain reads KAGVTQTPRYLIKTRGQQVTLSCSPISGHRSVSWYQQTPGQGLQFLFEYFSETQRNKGNFPGRFSGRQFSNSRSEMNVSTLELGDSALYLCASSSVENTEAFFGQGTRLTVV.

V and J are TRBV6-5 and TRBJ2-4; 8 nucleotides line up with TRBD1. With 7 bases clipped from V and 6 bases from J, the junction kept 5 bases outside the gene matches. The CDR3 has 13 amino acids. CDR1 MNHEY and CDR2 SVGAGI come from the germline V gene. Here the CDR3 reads CASTGQGGNIQYF. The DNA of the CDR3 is TGTGCCAGCACTGGACAGGGCGGAAACATTCAGTACTTC.

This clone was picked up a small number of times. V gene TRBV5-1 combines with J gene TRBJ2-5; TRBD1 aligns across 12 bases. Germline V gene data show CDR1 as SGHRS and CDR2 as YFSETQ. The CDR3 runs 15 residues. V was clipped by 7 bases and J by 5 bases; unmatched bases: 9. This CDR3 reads CASGDRGRLGETQYF. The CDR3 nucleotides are TGCGCCAGCGGGGACAGGGGGCGCCTGGGGGAGACCCAGTACTTC.

In DNA form, the CDR3 reads TGTGCCAGTAGTACGGGACTACAGCAGCCCCAGCATTTT. Amino acid sequence: CASSTGLQQPQHF. J is TRBJ1-5 and V is TRBV19; TRBD1 might be the D (5 bases). Between the trimmed V and J ends, which lost 4 bases and 7 bases, there was a span of 11 bases. Per germline, CDR1 LNHDA and CDR2 SQIVND (reference sequence). The CDR3 is 13 residues long.

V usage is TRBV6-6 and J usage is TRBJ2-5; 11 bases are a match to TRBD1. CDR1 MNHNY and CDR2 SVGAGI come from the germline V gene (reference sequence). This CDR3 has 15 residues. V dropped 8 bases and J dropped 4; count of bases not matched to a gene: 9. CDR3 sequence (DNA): TGTGCCAGCGGTATGGGGGGGACAGGGGGAGAGACCCAGTACTTC. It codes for CASGMGGTGGETQYF.

CDR3 in amino acids: CASSQVGNTIYF. In DNA form, the CDR3 reads TGTGCCAGCAGCCAAGTCGGGAACACCATATATTTT. V and J are TRBV14 and TRBJ1-3; D is unresolved. Per the germline V gene, CDR1 is SGHDN and CDR2 is FVKESK. The length of the CDR3 is 12 residues. V was trimmed by 1 base and J by 7 bases, leaving 5 bases between them.

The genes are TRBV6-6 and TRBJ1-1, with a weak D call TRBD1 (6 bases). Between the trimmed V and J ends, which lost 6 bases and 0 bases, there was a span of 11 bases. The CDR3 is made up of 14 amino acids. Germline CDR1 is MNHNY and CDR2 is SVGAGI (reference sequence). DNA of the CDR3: TGTGCCAGCAGCGGGCAGGGGCTGAACACTGAAGCTTTCTTT. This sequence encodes CASSGQGLNTEAFF.

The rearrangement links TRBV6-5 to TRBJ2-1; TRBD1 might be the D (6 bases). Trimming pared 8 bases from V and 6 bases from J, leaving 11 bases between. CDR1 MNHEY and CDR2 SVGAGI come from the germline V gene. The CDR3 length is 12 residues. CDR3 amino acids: CASPQGSNEQFF. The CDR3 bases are TGTGCCAGCCCCCAGGGGAGCAATGAGCAGTTCTTC.

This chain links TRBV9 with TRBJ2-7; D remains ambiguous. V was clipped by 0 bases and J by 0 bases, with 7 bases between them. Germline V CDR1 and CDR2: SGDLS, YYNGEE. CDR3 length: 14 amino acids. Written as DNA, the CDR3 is TGTGCCAGCAGCGTAGGCAGGAGCTCCTACGAGCAGTACTTC. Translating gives CASSVGRSSYEQYF.

The CDR3 here is CASSLGASYNEQFF. As DNA, the CDR3 is TGTGCCAGCAGCTTGGGCGCTTCCTACAATGAGCAGTTCTTC. The chain carries TRBV7-3 and TRBJ2-1; no clear D gene. The length of the CDR3 is 14 residues. Germline V gene data show CDR1 as SGHTA and CDR2 as FQGTGA. Between the trimmed V and J ends, which lost 3 bases and 1 base, there was a span of 7 bases. The full variable domain, its missing parts supplied by reference TRBV7-3 and TRBJ2-1, is GAGVSQTPSNKVTEKGKYVELRCDPISGHTALYWYRQSLGQGPEFLIYFQGTGAADDSGLPNDRFFAVRPEGSVSTLKIQRTERGDSAVYLCASSLGASYNEQFFGPGTRLTVL.

In DNA, the CDR3 is TGTGCCAGCAGCTTAGGGAGCGGGTGGAAAAACATTCAGTACTTC. As protein: CASSLGSGWKNIQYF. The chain has TRBV7-9 and TRBJ2-4; D might be TRBD2 (6 bases). This CDR3 region has 15 residues. CDR1 and CDR2 from the germline V gene are SEHNR and FQNEAQ (reference sequence). Trimming stripped 1 base from V and 4 bases from J, with 11 bases between.

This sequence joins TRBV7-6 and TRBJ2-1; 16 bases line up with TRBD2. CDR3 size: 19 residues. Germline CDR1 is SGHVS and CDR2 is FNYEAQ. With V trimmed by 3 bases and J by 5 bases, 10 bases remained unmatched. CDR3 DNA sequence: TGTGCCAGCAGCTTCCTCGGGACTAGCGGGGGGGCCAGGGACAATGAGCAGTTCTTC. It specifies CASSFLGTSGGARDNEQFF.

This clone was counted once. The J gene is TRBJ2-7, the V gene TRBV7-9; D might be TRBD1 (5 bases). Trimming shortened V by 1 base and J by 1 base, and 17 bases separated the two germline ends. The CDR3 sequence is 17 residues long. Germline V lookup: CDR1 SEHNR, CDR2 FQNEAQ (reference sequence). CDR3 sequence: CASSLGDRGFPSYEQYF. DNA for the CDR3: TGTGCCAGCAGCTTAGGGGATAGGGGCTTCCCGTCCTACGAGCAGTACTTC. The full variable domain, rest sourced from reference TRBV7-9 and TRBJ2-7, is DTGVSQNPRHKITKRGQNVTFRCDPISEHNRLYWYRQTLGQGPEFLTYFQNEAQLEKSRLLSDRFSAERPKGSFSTLEIQRTEQGDSAMYLCASSLGDRGFPSYEQYFGPGTRLTVT.

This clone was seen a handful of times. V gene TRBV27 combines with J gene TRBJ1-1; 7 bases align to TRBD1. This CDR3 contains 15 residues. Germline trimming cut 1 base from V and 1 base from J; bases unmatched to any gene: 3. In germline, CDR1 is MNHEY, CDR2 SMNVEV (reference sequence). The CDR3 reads CASSLLRTGNTEAFF. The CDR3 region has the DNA TGTGCCAGCAGTTTATTACGGACAGGGAACACTGAAGCTTTCTTT.

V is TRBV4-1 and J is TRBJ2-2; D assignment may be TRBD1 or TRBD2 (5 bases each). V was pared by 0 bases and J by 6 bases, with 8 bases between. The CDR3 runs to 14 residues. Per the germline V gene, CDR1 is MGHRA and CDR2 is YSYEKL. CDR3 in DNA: TGCGCCAGCAGCCAAGATTGGGGGTCCGGGGAGCTGTTTTTT. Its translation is CASSQDWGSGELFF.

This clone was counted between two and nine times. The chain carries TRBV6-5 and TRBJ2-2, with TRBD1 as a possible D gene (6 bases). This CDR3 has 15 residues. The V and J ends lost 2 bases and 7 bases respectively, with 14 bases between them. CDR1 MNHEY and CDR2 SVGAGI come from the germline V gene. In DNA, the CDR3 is TGTGCCAGCAGTTACGCGTCTACAGGGTACGGGGAGCTGTTTTTT. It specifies CASSYASTGYGELFF.

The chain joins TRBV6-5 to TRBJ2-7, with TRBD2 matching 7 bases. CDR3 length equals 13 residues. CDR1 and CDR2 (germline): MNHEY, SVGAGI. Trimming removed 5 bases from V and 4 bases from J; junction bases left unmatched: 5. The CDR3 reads CASSNAGAYEQYF. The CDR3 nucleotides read TGTGCCAGCAGTAACGCGGGAGCGTACGAGCAGTACTTC.

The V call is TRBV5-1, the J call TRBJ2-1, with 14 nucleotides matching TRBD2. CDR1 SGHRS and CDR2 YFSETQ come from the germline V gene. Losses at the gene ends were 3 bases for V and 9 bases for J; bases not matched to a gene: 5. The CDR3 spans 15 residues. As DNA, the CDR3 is TGCGCCAGCAGCTCGGGGACTAGCGGGAGAATTGAGCAGTTCTTC. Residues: CASSSGTSGRIEQFF.

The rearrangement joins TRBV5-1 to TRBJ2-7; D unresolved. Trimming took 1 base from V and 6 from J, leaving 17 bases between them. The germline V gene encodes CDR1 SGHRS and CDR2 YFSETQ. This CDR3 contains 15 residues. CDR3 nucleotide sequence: TGCGCCAGCAGCTTGTTATTGGGGAACTACGCCGAGCAGTACTTC. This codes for CASSLLLGNYAEQYF.

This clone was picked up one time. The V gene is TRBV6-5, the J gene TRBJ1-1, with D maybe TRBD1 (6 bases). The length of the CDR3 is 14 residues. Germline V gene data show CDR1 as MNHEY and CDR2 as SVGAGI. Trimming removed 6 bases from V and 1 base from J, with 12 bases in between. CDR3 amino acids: CASRPTGPNTEAFF. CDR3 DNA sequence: TGTGCCAGCAGGCCCACAGGGCCGAACACTGAAGCTTTCTTT.

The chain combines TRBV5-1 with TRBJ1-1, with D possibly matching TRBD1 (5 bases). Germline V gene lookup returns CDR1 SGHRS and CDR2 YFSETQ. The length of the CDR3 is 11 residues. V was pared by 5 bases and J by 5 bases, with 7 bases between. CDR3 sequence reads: CASRGPTEAFF. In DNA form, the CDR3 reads TGCGCCAGCAGGGGGCCTACTGAAGCTTTCTTT.

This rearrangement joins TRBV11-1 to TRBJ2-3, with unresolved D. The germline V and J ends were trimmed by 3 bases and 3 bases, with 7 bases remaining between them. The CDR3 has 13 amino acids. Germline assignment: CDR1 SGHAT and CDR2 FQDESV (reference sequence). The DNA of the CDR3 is TGTGCCAGCAGCTTCTTAGGGACAGATACGCAGTATTTT. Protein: CASSFLGTDTQYF.